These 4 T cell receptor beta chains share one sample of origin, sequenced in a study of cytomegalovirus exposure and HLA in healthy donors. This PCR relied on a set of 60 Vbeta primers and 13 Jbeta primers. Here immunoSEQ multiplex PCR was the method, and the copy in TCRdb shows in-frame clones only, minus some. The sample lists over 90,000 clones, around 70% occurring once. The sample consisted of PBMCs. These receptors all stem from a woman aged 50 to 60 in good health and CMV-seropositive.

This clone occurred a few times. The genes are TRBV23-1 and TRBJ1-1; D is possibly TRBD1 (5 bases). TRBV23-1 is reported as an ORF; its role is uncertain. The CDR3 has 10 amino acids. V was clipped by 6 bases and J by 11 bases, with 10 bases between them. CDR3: CASSQGLAFF. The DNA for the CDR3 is TGCGCCAGCAGCCAGGGACTTGCTTTCTTT.

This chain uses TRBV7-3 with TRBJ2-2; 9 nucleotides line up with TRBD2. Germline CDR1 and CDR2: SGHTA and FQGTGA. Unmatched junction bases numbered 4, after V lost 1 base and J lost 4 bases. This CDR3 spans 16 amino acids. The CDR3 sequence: CASSLIAGEATGELFF. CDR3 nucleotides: TGTGCCAGCAGCTTAATAGCGGGAGAGGCCACCGGGGAGCTGTTTTTT.

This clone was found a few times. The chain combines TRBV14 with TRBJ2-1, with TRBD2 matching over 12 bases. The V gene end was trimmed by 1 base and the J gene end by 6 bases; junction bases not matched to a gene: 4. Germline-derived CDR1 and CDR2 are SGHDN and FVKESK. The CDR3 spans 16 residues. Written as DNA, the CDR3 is TGTGCCAGCAGCCAAGTACGACTAGCGGGAGCCAATGAGCAGTTCTTC. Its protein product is CASSQVRLAGANEQFF.

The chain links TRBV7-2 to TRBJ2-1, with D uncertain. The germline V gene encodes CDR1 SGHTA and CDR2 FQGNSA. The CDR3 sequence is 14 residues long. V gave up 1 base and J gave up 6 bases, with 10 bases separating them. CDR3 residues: CASSLERSINEQFF. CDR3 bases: TGTGCCAGCAGCTTAGAAAGAAGCATCAATGAGCAGTTCTTC.